This T cell receptor beta chain was captured by sequencing in a study of brain T cells in children with intractable seizures. Findings of the study overall: Clones missing pre-surgery may reflect undersampling of that blood sample. Only CDR3 sequence similarity suggested viral specificity, without known HCMV serostatus.

The time point here: blood from clinic visit 5 months post-surgery; TSC patient then seizure free. The sequenced cases were selected for having the highest brain T cell transcript signatures. Patients received at least one anti-epileptic drug before surgery. Repertoires were generated with immunoSEQ multiplex PCR, while TCRdb's copy carries only in-frame clones and drops some. The sample lists about 340,000 clones, 93% seen once, with 5.5% to 6% in the top ten. To note about this clone: Its target is unknown.

The sequenced sample was peripheral blood, obtained 4 to 5 months after surgery. The source of this sequence is a boy in the first two years of life with tuberous sclerosis and intractable seizures.

The CDR3 DNA is TGCGCCAGCAGTCGACAGGGGGCGAGACACGAGCAGTACTTC. Encoded protein: CASSRQGARHEQYF. This rearrangement joins TRBV10-1 to TRBJ2-7, with 10 bases matching TRBD1. The trim removed 5 bases at V and 5 bases at J, leaving 6 bases unmatched. Germline CDR1 reads WNHNN; CDR2 reads SYGVQD (reference sequence). The CDR3 runs to 14 residues.